A single sample is the source of the 3 T cell receptor beta chains below, sequenced in a study of blood T cell repertoires in COVID-19. Profiled with immunoSEQ multiplex PCR; TCRdb holds only in-frame clones, not every one. Of over 100,000 clones in the sample, 91% are singletons; the top ten hold roughly 4.5%. Specimen: peripheral blood. These receptors all come from a man between 18 and 35 years old with acute or convalescent COVID-19.

This clone was picked up one time. The chain couples TRBV4-1 to TRBJ1-3; D call uncertain. The germline gives CDR1 MGHRA, CDR2 YSYEKL. With 1 base removed from V and 2 bases from J, the gap between germline ends came to 9 bases. The CDR3 length is 15 residues. CDR3 sequence: CASSQGRGTGNTIYF. The CDR3 DNA is TGCGCCAGCAGCCAAGGGAGAGGGACTGGAAACACCATATATTTT.

This clone was seen only once. The chain combines TRBV6-5 with TRBJ2-3, with 10 positions matching TRBD1. The length of the CDR3 is 15 residues. From germline, CDR1 is MNHEY and CDR2 SVGAGI. After removal of 2 bases from V and 4 bases from J, the junction contained 3 bases not matched to a gene. The CDR3, as DNA: TGTGCCAGCAGTTACACCGGACAGGGGGCAGATACGCAGTATTTT. Its translation: CASSYTGQGADTQYF.

V is TRBV7-9 and J is TRBJ2-5, with D perhaps TRBD1 (6 bases). Germline CDR1 reads SEHNR; CDR2 reads FQNEAQ (reference sequence). V dropped 3 bases and J dropped 1 base, with 12 bases sitting between them. The CDR3 has 15 residues. CDR3 sequence reads: CASSLGTGPQETQYF. CDR3 nucleotide sequence: TGTGCCAGCAGCTTGGGCACAGGGCCCCAAGAGACCCAGTACTTC.